A single sample gave rise to the 22 T cell receptor beta chains below, sequenced in a study of T cell responses to AZD1222 COVID-19 vaccine (dated by TCRdb to about 2021). Libraries were built with the immunoSEQ multiplex PCR assay. In TCRdb, the immuneACCESS table is reduced to in-frame sequences with V and J assigned. These tables do not hold every clone; where another copy was compared, an unresolved V gene accounts for under half, and the others remain unexplained. The sample table records around 120,000 clones; 70% to 90% of these occur just once. The top ten hold 1.5% to 2% of the sample. Reading the label with the study, this specimen's time point is: baseline before first vaccination. The input for sequencing was peripheral blood, taken on day 0 of AZD1222 vaccination. Receptors originate from an adult in good health.

V gene TRBV6-5 combines with J gene TRBJ2-2; D remains ambiguous. V was cut by 5 bases and J by 8 bases, with 9 bases left in between. This CDR3 comprises 12 residues. Germline-derived CDR1 and CDR2 are MNHEY and SVGAGI. CDR3 loop: CASSTQLGELFF. Here the CDR3 DNA reads TGTGCCAGCAGTACTCAGTTAGGGGAGCTGTTTTTT.

The chain uses TRBV27 and TRBJ1-5; D call uncertain. The V end was cut by 5 bases, the J end by 9 bases, with 11 bases between. CDR1 is MNHEY and CDR2 is SMNVEV in the germline V gene (reference sequence). The CDR3 spans 12 residues. In nucleotides, the CDR3 is TGTGCCAGCAGTCCAGTGGGATTGCCCCAGCATTTT. It yields the protein CASSPVGLPQHF.

The chain joins TRBV7-3 to TRBJ1-3; D gene ambiguous. Per the germline V gene, CDR1 is SGHTA and CDR2 is FQGTGA. This CDR3 comprises 14 residues. V lost 4 bases to trimming and J lost 0 bases, with 7 bases between them. CDR3 protein: CASSSTFSGNTIYF. CDR3 DNA sequence: TGTGCCAGCAGCTCCACGTTCTCTGGAAACACCATATATTTT.

The J gene is TRBJ1-5, the V gene TRBV21-1; whether TRBD1, the table's D call, matches the DNA was not checked. TRBV21-1 is marked as a pseudogene. The CDR3 contains 16 residues. The CDR3 sequence is CASSKTPQGGNQPQHF. The CDR3 nucleotides are TGTGCCAGCAGCAAAACCCCCCAGGGTGGAAATCAGCCCCAGCATTTT.

V usage is TRBV4-3 and J usage is TRBJ2-7, with TRBD2 identical over 10 bases. Per the germline V gene, CDR1 is LGHNA and CDR2 is YSLEER. V was pared by 1 base and J by 5 bases, with 8 bases of the junction left unmatched. This CDR3 contains 16 residues. Here the CDR3 reads CASSQGSLAGEDEQYF. CDR3 sequence (DNA): TGCGCCAGCAGCCAAGGGAGTCTAGCGGGAGAAGACGAGCAGTACTTC.

This sequence joins TRBV29-1 and TRBJ1-1; D gene unclear. Trimming removed 6 bases at V and 0 bases at J, with 8 bases between. This CDR3 contains 12 residues. Germline-derived CDR1 and CDR2 are SQVTM and ANQGSEA. The CDR3 DNA reads as TGCAGCGTCCCCCATCTGAACACTGAAGCTTTCTTT. Amino acids: CSVPHLNTEAFF.

The chain joins TRBV7-3 to TRBJ2-7; tentatively, D is TRBD2 (5 bases). Deletions cut 2 bases from V and 1 base from J, with 12 bases between. Germline loops: CDR1 SGHTA, CDR2 FQGTGA. The CDR3 consists of 15 residues. This chain's CDR3 is CASSLEGKPSYEQYF. The CDR3 DNA follows: TGTGCCAGCAGCTTAGAGGGAAAACCTTCCTACGAGCAGTACTTC.

This clone has only a few counts. This chain links TRBV27 with TRBJ2-1; tentatively, D is TRBD2 (6 bases). The germline V gene has CDR1 MNHEY and CDR2 SMNVEV (reference sequence). The CDR3 is made up of 14 amino acids. The V and J ends lost 10 bases and 0 bases respectively, with 13 bases between them. CDR3 coding DNA: TGTGCCACCCGGAGGGGCAACTCCTACAATGAGCAGTTCTTC. It specifies CATRRGNSYNEQFF.

The rearrangement uses TRBV30 and TRBJ1-6; D gene uncertain. The V gene's germline CDR1 is GTSNPN and CDR2 SVGIG (reference sequence). Deletions cut 1 base from V and 9 bases from J, with 7 bases between. This CDR3 contains 12 residues. The CDR3 bases are TGTGCCTGGAGTGCCAGCCGTTCACCCCTCCACTTT. Its protein product is CAWSASRSPLHF. Based on the CDR3 plus reference TRBV30 and TRBJ1-6, the full variable domain is SQTIHQWPATLVQPVGSPLSLECTVEGTSNPNLYWYRQAAGRGLQLLFYSVGIGQISSEVPQNLSASRPQDRQFILSSKKLLLSDSGFYLCAWSASRSPLHFGNGTRLTVT.

The V and J genes are TRBV6-2 or TRBV6-3 and TRBJ2-5; the D gene could be TRBD1 or TRBD2 (5 bases each). V was pared by 2 bases and J by 5 bases, with 6 bases between. This CDR3 has 12 amino acids. In germline, CDR1 is MNHEY, CDR2 SVGEGT. This CDR3 is CASSYGGETQYF. CDR3 coding DNA: TGTGCCAGCAGTTACGGGGGTGAGACCCAGTACTTC.

The V gene is TRBV18, the J gene TRBJ1-1; tentatively, D is TRBD1 (5 bases). CDR1 and CDR2 from the germline V gene are KGHSH and LQKENI. The CDR3 extends over 14 amino acids. V shed 1 base and J shed 0 bases, with 6 bases lying between them. CDR3 DNA: TGTGCCAGCTCACCACAGGGGTTGAACACTGAAGCTTTCTTT. Its translation: CASSPQGLNTEAFF.

V usage is TRBV7-9 and J usage is TRBJ2-1, with 11 nucleotides matching TRBD2. The germline gives CDR1 SEHNR, CDR2 FQNEAQ (reference sequence). The CDR3 is 16 amino acids. V was pared by 3 bases and J by 4 bases, with 5 bases of the junction left unmatched. The CDR3 loop reads CASSFSLAGGYNEQFF. The CDR3 DNA is TGTGCCAGCAGCTTCTCGCTAGCGGGGGGTTACAATGAGCAGTTCTTC.

The chain carries TRBV19 and TRBJ1-2; D is undetermined. Per germline, CDR1 LNHDA and CDR2 SQIVND (reference sequence). There are 9 residues in the CDR3. V was trimmed by 5 bases and J by 14 bases, leaving 9 bases between them. DNA for the CDR3: TGTGCCAGTAGTCAAATTCGGACCTTC. Residues: CASSQIRTF.

The V call is TRBV5-1, the J call TRBJ2-1; no reliable D call. The CDR3 has 15 residues. Germline V gene data show CDR1 as SGHRS and CDR2 as YFSETQ. V was shortened by 2 bases and J by 6 bases, with 15 bases between the two germline ends. In DNA, the CDR3 is TGCGCCAGCAGCTTCCAGTTAGAGCTGGTCAATGAGCAGTTCTTC. This encodes CASSFQLELVNEQFF.

This chain joins TRBV6-6 and TRBJ2-3; 7 bases fit TRBD2. The V and J ends lost 5 bases and 2 bases, in that order; junction bases with no gene match: 7. Germline loops: CDR1 MNHNY, CDR2 SVGAGI (reference sequence). The CDR3 contains 15 residues. Written as DNA, the CDR3 is TGTGCCAGCAGTCCAGCGGGGCCGCTCACAGATACGCAGTATTTT. The encoded protein is CASSPAGPLTDTQYF.

V gene TRBV3-1 (or the pseudogene TRBV3-2) combines with J gene TRBJ2-5, with no clear D. CDR1 and CDR2 from the germline V gene are LGHDT and YNNKEL (reference sequence). With 3 bases removed from V and 5 bases from J, the gap between germline ends came to 10 bases. The CDR3 is 13 residues long. As DNA, the CDR3 is TGTGCCAGCAGCCACCGGCAGGCTGAGACCCAGTACTTC. As protein: CASSHRQAETQYF.

The chain joins TRBV3-1 (or the pseudogene TRBV3-2) to TRBJ1-2, with D possibly TRBD1 on 5 matching bases. Germline V gene sequence: CDR1 LGHDT, CDR2 YNNKEL (reference sequence). Trimming stripped 0 bases from V and 6 bases from J, with 11 bases between. This CDR3 has 14 amino acids. CDR3 sequence (DNA): TGTGCCAGCAGCCAAGATCAGGGCCTCAATGGCTACACCTTC. Protein: CASSQDQGLNGYTF.

The chain carries TRBV10-3 and TRBJ1-1; perhaps TRBD1 as D (5 bases). The germline V gene encodes CDR1 ENHRY and CDR2 SYGVKD. The CDR3 extends over 12 amino acids. Trimming removed 5 bases at V and 5 bases at J, with 9 bases between. CDR3 coding DNA: TGTGCCATCAGTAGGGGTACGACTGAAGCTTTCTTT. It specifies CAISRGTTEAFF.

The chain carries TRBV19 and TRBJ2-6, with 12 bases aligning to TRBD1. The CDR3 has 18 amino acids. Per germline, CDR1 LNHDA and CDR2 SQIVND (reference sequence). Trimming cost V 4 bases and J 2 bases; bases outside gene matches: 6. CDR3 protein: CASSTYRDRGPGANVLTF. The CDR3 nucleotides are TGTGCCAGTAGTACTTACCGGGACAGGGGGCCTGGGGCCAACGTCCTGACTTTC.

The chain links TRBV4-3 to TRBJ2-7; 9 bases map to TRBD1. The CDR3 has 15 residues. J lost 4 bases, V lost 1 base, and 5 bases had no gene match. The V gene's germline CDR1 is LGHNA and CDR2 YSLEER. The CDR3 DNA reads as TGCGCCAGCAGCCAAGTCCCGGGACAGGGATACGAGCAGTACTTC. Encoded protein: CASSQVPGQGYEQYF.

This clone has a single count. V usage is TRBV7-3 and J usage is TRBJ1-6; a weak D match, TRBD1 (5 bases). The CDR3 length is 14 residues. Trimming stripped 5 bases from V and 6 bases from J, with 11 bases between. Germline-derived CDR1 and CDR2 are SGHTA and FQGTGA. CDR3 sequence (DNA): TGTGCCAGCAGCAAAGGGGTATTTAATTCACCCCTCCACTTT. Translation: CASSKGVFNSPLHF.

The CDR3 sequence: CASSLAQGTGGTQYF. CDR3 DNA: TGTGCCAGCAGCTTAGCGCAAGGGACAGGAGGTACGCAGTATTTT. V and J are TRBV7-9 and TRBJ2-3; 8 bases match TRBD1. Losses at the gene ends were 0 bases for V and 8 bases for J; bases not matched to a gene: 7. The germline CDR1 and CDR2 sequences are SEHNR and FQNEAQ (reference sequence). CDR3 length equals 15 residues.